This passage covers 27 T cell receptor beta chains from one sample sequenced in a study of blood T cell repertoires in COVID-19. TCRdb keeps only in-frame clones here, not all; method: immunoSEQ multiplex PCR. This sample has about 200,000 clones, with approximately 86% found just once. Sequencing used PBMCs or T cells enriched from blood (not recorded which). Receptors were obtained from a woman aged 30 to 39 who had been exposed to COVID-19.

This chain uses TRBV5-1 with TRBJ1-2; D is perhaps TRBD1 (6 bases). The length of the CDR3 is 15 residues. In germline, CDR1 is SGHRS, CDR2 YFSETQ. V was pared by 4 bases and J by 6 bases, with 19 bases between. Written as DNA, the CDR3 is TGCGCCAGCAGCATCAGAACTACCAGGGGTGATGGCTACACCTTC. Its protein product is CASSIRTTRGDGYTF.

The chain joins TRBV28 to TRBJ1-2, with TRBD1 as a possible D gene (5 bases). V was cut by 7 bases and J by 7 bases, with 16 bases left in between. The CDR3 contains 13 residues. Per germline, CDR1 MDHEN and CDR2 SYDVKM. In DNA, the CDR3 is TGTGCCAGCACGACGGGGGTGAATGGTGGCTACACCTTC. Its translation is CASTTGVNGGYTF.

This clone has more than one count but fewer than ten. The chain is built from TRBV19 and TRBJ1-5, with D unresolved. Per germline, CDR1 LNHDA and CDR2 SQIVND (reference sequence). Trimming removed 10 bases from V and 1 base from J, with 17 bases in between. CDR3 length equals 15 residues. CDR3 residues: CATEPRTGSNQPQHF. The CDR3 DNA reads TGTGCCACGGAACCCCGGACGGGGAGCAATCAGCCCCAGCATTTT.

The V call is TRBV10-3, the J call TRBJ2-3; 12 nucleotides match TRBD2. The CDR3 is made up of 17 amino acids. Germline assignment: CDR1 ENHRY and CDR2 SYGVKD. The V gene end was trimmed by 4 bases and the J gene end by 2 bases; junction bases not matched to a gene: 7. The CDR3 DNA is TGTGCCATCAGTGCTGGGCGACTAGCGGGGGTCACAGATACGCAGTATTTT. This translates into CAISAGRLAGVTDTQYF.

This chain joins TRBV15 and TRBJ1-5; the match to TRBD1 covers 9 bases. CDR1 LNHNV and CDR2 YYDKDF come from the germline V gene (reference sequence). V shed 0 bases, J shed 6 bases, and the junction held 3 bases outside the gene matches. This CDR3 contains 15 residues. CDR3 DNA: TGTGCCACCAGCAGAGACCGGACAGGGGTTCAGCCCCAGCATTTT. Residues: CATSRDRTGVQPQHF.

In the case of this clone: Different DNA sequences within this sample yield the same CDR3. The chain uses TRBV3-1 (or the pseudogene TRBV3-2) and TRBJ2-3, with TRBD1 as a possible D gene (6 bases). V was cut by 2 bases and J by 3 bases, with 9 bases left in between. The CDR3 has 14 residues. Germline V gene data show CDR1 as LGHDT and CDR2 as YNNKEL (reference sequence). The CDR3 bases are TGTGCCAGCAGCCAACGAGGGGGAACAGATACGCAGTATTTT. It encodes CASSQRGGTDTQYF.

This CDR3 reads CASSVVLAGGPLDTQYF. DNA for the CDR3: TGTGCCAGCAGCGTAGTTCTGGCGGGGGGGCCTCTGGATACGCAGTATTTT. The chain has TRBV9 and TRBJ2-3, with 9 nucleotides matching TRBD2. V trimming: 0 bases; J trimming: 6 bases; junction bases outside the gene matches: 11. This CDR3 contains 17 residues. CDR1 and CDR2 (germline): SGDLS, YYNGEE.

The V gene is TRBV9, the J gene TRBJ2-1; D remains unclear. CDR3 length: 17 residues. Germline V gene lookup returns CDR1 SGDLS and CDR2 YYNGEE. With 1 base removed from V and 0 bases from J, the gap between germline ends came to 14 bases. CDR3 sequence reads: CASSVRWREHSYNEQFF. The DNA for the CDR3 is TGTGCCAGCAGCGTACGGTGGAGAGAGCACTCCTACAATGAGCAGTTCTTC.

The CDR3 loop reads CASSPEGGYNQPQHF. The CDR3 nucleotides read TGCGCCAGCAGCCCTGAGGGTGGCTACAATCAGCCCCAGCATTTT. The chain couples TRBV4-1 to TRBJ1-5; D is uncertain. The CDR3 extends over 15 amino acids. Germline V lookup: CDR1 MGHRA, CDR2 YSYEKL. Trimming pared 4 bases from V and 3 bases from J, leaving 13 bases between.

For the CDR3, the DNA is TGTGCCAGCAACCCTCGAGAGAACTATGGCTACACCTTC. This sequence encodes CASNPRENYGYTF. The chain combines TRBV12-3 or TRBV12-4 with TRBJ1-2; no clear D. V was clipped by 7 bases and J by 2 bases, with 11 bases between them. The CDR3 spans 13 residues.

CDR3 amino acids: CATSAPGQQAYEQYF. DNA of the CDR3: TGTGCCACCAGTGCGCCGGGACAGCAAGCCTACGAGCAGTACTTC. The gene calls are TRBV24-1 and TRBJ2-7; 7 bases are a match to TRBD1. The CDR3 extends over 15 amino acids. CDR1 and CDR2 from the germline V gene are KGHDR and SFDVKD. After removal of 5 bases from V and 2 bases from J, the junction contained 8 bases not matched to a gene.

The V call is TRBV2, the J call TRBJ1-5; D uncertain. Looked up from germline, CDR1 is SNHLY and CDR2 is FYNNEI. The CDR3 is 14 residues long. The V gene lost 8 bases and the J gene lost 0 bases, with 11 bases spanning the gap. The CDR3 sequence: CASQDLYSNQPQHF. CDR3 nucleotide sequence: TGTGCCAGCCAAGACTTATATAGCAATCAGCCCCAGCATTTT.

This sequence joins TRBV27 and TRBJ1-6, with a tentative D call TRBD1 (5 bases). The CDR3 totals 19 residues. The germline V gene encodes CDR1 MNHEY and CDR2 SMNVEV (reference sequence). V was pared by 5 bases and J by 8 bases, with 28 bases between. The CDR3 spells CASSPKSGGTARVYSPLHF. Written as DNA, the CDR3 is TGTGCCAGCAGTCCGAAATCGGGGGGGACCGCCCGGGTTTATTCACCCCTCCACTTT.

This clone appeared a single time. The DNA of the CDR3 is TGTGCCAGCAGCCAAGGGGGGGGTGTAGTGGCCCAGCATTTT. Its protein product is CASSQGGGVVAQHF. This chain joins TRBV3-1 (or the pseudogene TRBV3-2) and TRBJ1-5; TRBD1 might be the D (5 bases). Germline values: CDR1 LGHDT, CDR2 YNNKEL (reference sequence). The CDR3 has 14 amino acids. V dropped 1 base and J dropped 11 bases, with 15 bases sitting between them.

The chain uses TRBV11-2 and TRBJ1-2, with D possibly being TRBD1 (6 bases). V dropped 6 bases and J dropped 4 bases, with 18 bases sitting between them. Germline lookup yields CDR1 SGHAT and CDR2 FQNNGV. The CDR3 consists of 15 residues. The CDR3 nucleotides are TGTGCCAGCAGGCCTCTAAACAGGGCGGGCTATGGCTACACCTTC. It encodes CASRPLNRAGYGYTF.

This chain links TRBV12-3 or TRBV12-4 with TRBJ1-1; 7 bases fit TRBD1. V shed 11 bases and J 1 base; nucleotides not matched to a gene: 7. The CDR3 contains 13 residues. CDR3 nucleotides: TGTGCCGCACGGGACAGCGGGAACACTGAAGCTTTCTTT. Its protein is CAARDSGNTEAFF.

The chain has TRBV18 and TRBJ1-2; the match to TRBD1 covers 9 bases. J gave up 4 bases and V 5 bases, and 14 bases lay outside the gene matches. Germline-derived CDR1 and CDR2 are KGHSH and LQKENI. This CDR3 region has 17 residues. The CDR3 spells CASSSNLRDRDLYGYTF. In nucleotides, the CDR3 is TGTGCCAGCTCATCCAACCTCCGGGACAGGGATCTCTATGGCTACACCTTC.

The J gene is TRBJ1-2, the V gene TRBV28; D remains unclear. The V gene's germline CDR1 is MDHEN and CDR2 SYDVKM. V was clipped by 1 base and J by 8 bases, with 8 bases between them. The CDR3 extends over 12 amino acids. The CDR3 spells CASSLSREGYTF. The CDR3, as DNA: TGTGCCAGCAGTTTATCCCGGGAAGGCTACACCTTC.

The genes are TRBV6-5 and TRBJ1-5, with unresolved D. Germline CDR1 and CDR2: MNHEY and SVGAGI. The length of the CDR3 is 14 residues. The V end lost 2 bases, the J end lost 7 bases, and 12 bases lay between the germline ends. Written as DNA, the CDR3 is TGTGCCAGCAGTTACCGAGAACCATACCAGCCCCAGCATTTT. As protein: CASSYREPYQPQHF.

The chain joins TRBV5-6 to TRBJ2-7, with TRBD2 as a possible D gene (6 bases). V lost 0 bases and J 2 bases, leaving 9 bases between the germline ends. Germline CDR1 reads SGHDT; CDR2 reads YYEEEE. The CDR3 covers 14 residues. The CDR3 sequence is CASSLGGTAYEQYF. The CDR3 DNA reads as TGTGCCAGCAGCTTGGGCGGGACGGCCTACGAGCAGTACTTC.

The CDR3 DNA sequence: TGTGCCAGCAGCTTGGGGACATCCGATCAGCCCCAGCATTTT. Translated: CASSLGTSDQPQHF. The chain carries TRBV11-2 and TRBJ1-5; tentatively, D is TRBD1 (6 bases). The CDR3 consists of 14 residues. Germline-derived CDR1 and CDR2 are SGHAT and FQNNGV. Trimming stripped 3 bases from V and 5 bases from J, with 11 bases between.

For the CDR3, the DNA is TGTGCCAGCGGATCCTCTAGAGCCGCAACTAATGAAAAACTGTTTTTT. Protein product: CASGSSRAATNEKLFF. The rearrangement links TRBV5-6 to TRBJ1-4; the D is unclear. Germline CDR1 and CDR2: SGHDT and YYEEEE. Trimming cost V 7 bases and J 0 bases, with 16 bases left between them. The CDR3 totals 16 residues.

This chain uses TRBV5-4 with TRBJ2-5; 10 nucleotides line up with TRBD2. The ends lost 2 bases at V and 5 bases at J; junction bases unmatched: 6. Germline CDR1 SGHNT, CDR2 YYREEE (reference sequence). The CDR3 spans 15 residues. CDR3 nucleotide sequence: TGTGCCAGCAGCTTTCTCCCGACTAGCGGGGAGACCCAGTACTTC. Protein sequence: CASSFLPTSGETQYF.

This chain uses TRBV19 with TRBJ1-1; the match to TRBD1 covers 7 bases. J gave up 1 base and V 0 bases, and 20 bases lay outside the gene matches. CDR1 LNHDA and CDR2 SQIVND come from the germline V gene (reference sequence). The CDR3 runs to 21 residues. The CDR3 DNA sequence: TGTGCCAGTAGTATAGATCCGAATAACGTAGATCTGAGGGGGCCGAACACTGAAGCTTTCTTT. Amino acid sequence: CASSIDPNNVDLRGPNTEAFF.

The V and J genes are TRBV3-1 (or the pseudogene TRBV3-2) and TRBJ2-7, with a weak D call TRBD1 (5 bases). Germline lookup yields CDR1 LGHDT and CDR2 YNNKEL (reference sequence). The CDR3 loop spans 14 amino acids. The V end was cut by 1 base, the J end by 3 bases, with 10 bases between. The CDR3 loop reads CASSQGGALYEQYF. DNA of the CDR3: TGTGCCAGCAGCCAAGGGGGCGCCCTCTACGAGCAGTACTTC.

The V and J genes are TRBV9 and TRBJ1-6, with TRBD1 identical over 9 bases. This CDR3 contains 15 residues. Germline lookup yields CDR1 SGDLS and CDR2 YYNGEE. J was trimmed by 14 bases and V by 3 bases; bases with no gene match: 12. The CDR3 protein is CASSALGQGVSTLHF. CDR3 sequence (DNA): TGTGCCAGCAGCGCCTTGGGACAGGGCGTCTCTACCCTCCACTTT. Full variable domain (remainder filled in from reference TRBV9 and TRBJ1-6): DSGVTQTPKHLITATGQRVTLRCSPRSGDLSVYWYQQSLDQGLQFLIQYYNGEERAKGNILERFSAQQFPDLHSELNLSSLELGDSALYFCASSALGQGVSTLHFGNGTRLTVT.

In its sample, this clone was seen a few times. The V call is TRBV29-1, the J call TRBJ2-7; 7 bases fit TRBD1. Losses at the gene ends were 7 bases for V and 4 bases for J; bases not matched to a gene: 13. Germline V CDR1 and CDR2: SQVTM, ANQGSEA. The CDR3 runs to 14 residues. Written as DNA, the CDR3 is TGCAGCGCCGCTACGACAGGGATGAGGTACGAGCAGTACTTC. Its protein is CSAATTGMRYEQYF.